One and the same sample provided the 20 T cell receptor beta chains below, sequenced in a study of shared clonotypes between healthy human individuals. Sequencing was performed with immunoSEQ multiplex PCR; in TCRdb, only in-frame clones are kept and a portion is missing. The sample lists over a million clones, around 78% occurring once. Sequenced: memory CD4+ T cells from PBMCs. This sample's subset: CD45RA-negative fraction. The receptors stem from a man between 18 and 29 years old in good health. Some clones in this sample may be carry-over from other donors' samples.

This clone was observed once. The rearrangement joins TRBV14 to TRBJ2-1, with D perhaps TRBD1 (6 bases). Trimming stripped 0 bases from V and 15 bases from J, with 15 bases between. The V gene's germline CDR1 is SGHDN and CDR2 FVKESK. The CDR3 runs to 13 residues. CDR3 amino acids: CASSQEWQGKPFF. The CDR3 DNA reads TGTGCCAGCAGCCAAGAATGGCAGGGGAAACCGTTCTTC. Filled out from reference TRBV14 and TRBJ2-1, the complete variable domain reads EAGVTQFPSHSVIEKGQTVTLRCDPISGHDNLYWYRRVMGKEIKFLLHFVKESKQDESGMPNNRFLAERTGGTYSTLKVQPAELEDSGVYFCASSQEWQGKPFFGPGTRLTVL.

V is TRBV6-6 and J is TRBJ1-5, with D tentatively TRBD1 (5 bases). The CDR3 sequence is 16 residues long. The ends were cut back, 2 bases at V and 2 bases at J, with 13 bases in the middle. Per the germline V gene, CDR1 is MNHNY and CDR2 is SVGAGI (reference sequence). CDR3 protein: CASSYGADGRNQPQHF. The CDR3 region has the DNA TGTGCCAGCAGTTACGGGGCCGACGGACGCAATCAGCCCCAGCATTTT.

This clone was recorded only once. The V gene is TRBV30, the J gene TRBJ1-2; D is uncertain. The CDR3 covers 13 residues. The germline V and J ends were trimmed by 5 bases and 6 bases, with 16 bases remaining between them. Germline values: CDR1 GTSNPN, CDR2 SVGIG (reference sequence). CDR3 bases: TGTGCCTGGGGTATTTCGGATGGGGATGGCTACACCTTC. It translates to CAWGISDGDGYTF.

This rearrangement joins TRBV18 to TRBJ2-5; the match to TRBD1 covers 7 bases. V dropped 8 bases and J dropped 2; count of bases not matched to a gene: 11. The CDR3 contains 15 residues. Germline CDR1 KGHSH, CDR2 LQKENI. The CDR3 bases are TGTGCCAGCCATCCCGGACAGGTCCCTCAAGAGACCCAGTACTTC. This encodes CASHPGQVPQETQYF.

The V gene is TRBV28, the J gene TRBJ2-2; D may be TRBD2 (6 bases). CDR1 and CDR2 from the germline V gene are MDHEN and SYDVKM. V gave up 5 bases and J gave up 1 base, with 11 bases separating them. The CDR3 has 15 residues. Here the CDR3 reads CASSAGLLNTGELFF. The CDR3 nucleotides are TGTGCCAGCAGTGCGGGACTCCTGAACACCGGGGAGCTGTTTTTT. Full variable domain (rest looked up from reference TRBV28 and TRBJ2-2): DVKVTQSSRYLVKRTGEKVFLECVQDMDHENMFWYRQDPGLGLRLIYFSYDVKMKEKGDIPEGYSVSREKKERFSLILESASTNQTSMYLCASSAGLLNTGELFFGEGSRLTVL.

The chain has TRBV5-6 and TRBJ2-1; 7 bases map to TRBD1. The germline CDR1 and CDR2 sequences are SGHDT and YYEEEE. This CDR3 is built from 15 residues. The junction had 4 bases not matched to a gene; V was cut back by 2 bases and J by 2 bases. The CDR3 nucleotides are TGTGCCAGCAGCTTCGACAGGGTACCCTACAATGAGCAGTTCTTC. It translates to CASSFDRVPYNEQFF.

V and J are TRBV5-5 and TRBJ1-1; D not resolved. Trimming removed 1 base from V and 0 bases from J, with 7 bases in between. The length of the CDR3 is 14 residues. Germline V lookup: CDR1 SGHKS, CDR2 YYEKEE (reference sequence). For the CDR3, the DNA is TGTGCCAGCAGCTTGAGGTCGATGAACACTGAAGCTTTCTTT. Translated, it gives CASSLRSMNTEAFF.

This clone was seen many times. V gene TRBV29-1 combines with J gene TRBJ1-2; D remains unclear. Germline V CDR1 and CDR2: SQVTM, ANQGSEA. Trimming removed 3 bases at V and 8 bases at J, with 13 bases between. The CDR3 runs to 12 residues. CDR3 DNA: TGCAGCGTTGAGCGGCAGGTGGGGGGCTACACCTTC. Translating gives CSVERQVGGYTF.

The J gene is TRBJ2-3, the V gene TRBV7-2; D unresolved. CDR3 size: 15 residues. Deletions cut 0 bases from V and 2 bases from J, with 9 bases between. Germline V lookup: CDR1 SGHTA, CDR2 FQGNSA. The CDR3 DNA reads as TGTGCCAGCAGCTTAGCGGGGTGGGACACAGATACGCAGTATTTT. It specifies CASSLAGWDTDTQYF.

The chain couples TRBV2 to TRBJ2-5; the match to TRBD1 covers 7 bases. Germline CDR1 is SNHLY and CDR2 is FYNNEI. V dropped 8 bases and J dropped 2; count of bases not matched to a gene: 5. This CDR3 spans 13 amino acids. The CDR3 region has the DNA TGTGCCAGCCACCGGGACAGACAAGAGACCCAGTACTTC. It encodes CASHRDRQETQYF. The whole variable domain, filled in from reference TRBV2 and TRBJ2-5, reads EPEVTQTPSHQVTQMGQEVILRCVPISNHLYFYWYRQILGQKVEFLVSFYNNEISEKSEIFDDQFSVERPDGSNFTLKIRSTKLEDSAMYFCASHRDRQETQYFGPGTRLLVL.

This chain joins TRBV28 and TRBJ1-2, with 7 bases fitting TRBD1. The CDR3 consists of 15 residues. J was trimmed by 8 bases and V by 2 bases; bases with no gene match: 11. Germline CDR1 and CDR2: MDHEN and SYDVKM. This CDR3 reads CASSLMFGQGGGYTF. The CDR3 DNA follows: TGTGCCAGCAGTTTAATGTTCGGGCAGGGGGGCGGCTACACCTTC.

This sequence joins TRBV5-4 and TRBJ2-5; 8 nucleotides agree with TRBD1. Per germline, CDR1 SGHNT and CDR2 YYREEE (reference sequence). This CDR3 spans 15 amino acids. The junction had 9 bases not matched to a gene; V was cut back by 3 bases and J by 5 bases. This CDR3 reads CASSSPSGGRETQYF. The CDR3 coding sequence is TGTGCCAGCAGCTCACCCTCAGGGGGCCGGGAGACCCAGTACTTC.

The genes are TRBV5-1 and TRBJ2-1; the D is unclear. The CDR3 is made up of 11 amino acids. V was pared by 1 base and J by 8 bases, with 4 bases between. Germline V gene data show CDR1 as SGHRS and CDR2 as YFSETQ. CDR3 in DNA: TGCGCCAGCAGCTTGAGCTATGAGCAGTTCTTC. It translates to CASSLSYEQFF.

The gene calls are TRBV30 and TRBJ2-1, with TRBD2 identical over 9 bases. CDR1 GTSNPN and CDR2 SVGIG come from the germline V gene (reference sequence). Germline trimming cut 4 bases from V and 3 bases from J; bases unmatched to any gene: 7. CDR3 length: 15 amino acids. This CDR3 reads CAWNDAGGFYNEQFF. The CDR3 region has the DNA TGTGCCTGGAATGATGCGGGAGGGTTCTACAATGAGCAGTTCTTC.

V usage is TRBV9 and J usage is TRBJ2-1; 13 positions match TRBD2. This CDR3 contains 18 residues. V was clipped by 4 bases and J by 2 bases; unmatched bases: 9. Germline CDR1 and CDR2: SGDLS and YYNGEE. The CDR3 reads CASSLRLAGGTAYNEQFF. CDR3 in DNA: TGTGCCAGCAGCTTGAGACTAGCGGGAGGTACCGCCTACAATGAGCAGTTCTTC.

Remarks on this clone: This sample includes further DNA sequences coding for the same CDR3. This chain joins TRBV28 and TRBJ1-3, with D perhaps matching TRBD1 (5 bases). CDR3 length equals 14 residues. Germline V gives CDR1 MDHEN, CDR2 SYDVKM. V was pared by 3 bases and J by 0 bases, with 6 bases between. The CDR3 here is CASSFQGSGNTIYF. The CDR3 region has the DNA TGTGCCAGCAGTTTCCAGGGCTCTGGAAACACCATATATTTT.

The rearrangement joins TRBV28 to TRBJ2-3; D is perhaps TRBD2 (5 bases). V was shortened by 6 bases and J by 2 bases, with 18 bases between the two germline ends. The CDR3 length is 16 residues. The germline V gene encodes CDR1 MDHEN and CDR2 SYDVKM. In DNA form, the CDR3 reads TGTGCCAGCAGCAAACGGGTCGGCGGACTCACAGATACGCAGTATTTT. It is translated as CASSKRVGGLTDTQYF.

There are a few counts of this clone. This CDR3 reads CASSLGLAGTYEQYF. The CDR3 DNA reads TGTGCCAGCAGCCTAGGACTAGCGGGAACCTACGAGCAGTACTTC. The rearrangement joins TRBV14 to TRBJ2-7, with TRBD2 matching over 12 bases. The junction had 3 bases not matched to a gene; V was cut back by 4 bases and J by 2 bases. Germline CDR1 reads SGHDN; CDR2 reads FVKESK. The CDR3 extends over 15 amino acids.

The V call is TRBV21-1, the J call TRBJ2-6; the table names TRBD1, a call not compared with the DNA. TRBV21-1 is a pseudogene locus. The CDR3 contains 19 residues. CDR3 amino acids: CASSKARTGDTSGANVLTF. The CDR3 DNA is TGTGCCAGCAGCAAAGCCAGGACAGGGGACACCTCTGGGGCCAACGTCCTGACTTTC.

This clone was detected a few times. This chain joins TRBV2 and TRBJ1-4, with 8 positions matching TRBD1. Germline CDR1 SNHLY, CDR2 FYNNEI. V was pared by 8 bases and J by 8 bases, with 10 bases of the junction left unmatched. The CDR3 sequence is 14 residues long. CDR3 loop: CASLLDRDGEKLFF. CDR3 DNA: TGTGCCAGCTTGTTGGACAGGGATGGCGAAAAACTGTTTTTT.